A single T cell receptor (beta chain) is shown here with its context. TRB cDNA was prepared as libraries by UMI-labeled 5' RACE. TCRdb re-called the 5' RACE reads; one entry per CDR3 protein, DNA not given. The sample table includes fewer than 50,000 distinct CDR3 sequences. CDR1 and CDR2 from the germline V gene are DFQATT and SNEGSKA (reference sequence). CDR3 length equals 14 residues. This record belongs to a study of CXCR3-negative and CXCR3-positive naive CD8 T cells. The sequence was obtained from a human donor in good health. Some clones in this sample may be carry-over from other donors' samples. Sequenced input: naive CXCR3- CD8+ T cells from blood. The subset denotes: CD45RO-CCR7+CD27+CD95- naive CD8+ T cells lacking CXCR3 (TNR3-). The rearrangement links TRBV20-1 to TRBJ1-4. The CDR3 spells CSARERATNEKLFF.